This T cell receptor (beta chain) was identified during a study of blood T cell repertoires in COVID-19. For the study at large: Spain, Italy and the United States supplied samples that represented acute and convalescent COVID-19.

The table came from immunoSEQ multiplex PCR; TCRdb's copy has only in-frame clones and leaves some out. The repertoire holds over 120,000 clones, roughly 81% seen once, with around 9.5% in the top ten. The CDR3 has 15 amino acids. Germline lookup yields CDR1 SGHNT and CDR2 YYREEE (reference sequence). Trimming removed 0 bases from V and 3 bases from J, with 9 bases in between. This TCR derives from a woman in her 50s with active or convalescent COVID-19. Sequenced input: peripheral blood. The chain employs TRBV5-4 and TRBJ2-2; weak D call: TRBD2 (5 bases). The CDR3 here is CASSLGSADTGELFF. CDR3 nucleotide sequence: TGTGCCAGCAGCTTGGGTAGCGCCGACACCGGGGAGCTGTTTTTT.